Listed below are T cell receptor beta chains from one sample, sequenced in a study of T cell repertoires and HLA-DP antigens. Data came from immunoSEQ multiplex PCR; TCRdb stores just in-frame clones and leaves some out. The sample carries approximately 110,000 clones, 80% to 95% recorded once. The antigens for these receptors are not known. The material sequenced was CD4+ T cells from PBMCs. Every receptor here comes from a woman aged 18-35 years in good health and CMV-seronegative. CDR3s include the opening cysteine and the closing phenylalanine or tryptophan. Each record gives: J gene, clone size, V gene, D gene, CDR3 protein, CDR3 DNA. A D gene is named only where the DNA matches it firmly. Not all rows give a size; the values are once, few, many and, for expanded clones, a class.

>TRBJ2-1|-|TRBV10-3|-
CAISEYALMRVYSYNEQFF
TGTGCCATCAGTGAGTATGCCCTGATGAGGGTTTACTCCTACAATGAGCAGTTCTTC
>TRBJ1-2|-|TRBV7-9|-
CASSLASGNYGYTF
TGTGCCAGCAGCTTAGCCAGTGGGAATTATGGCTACACCTTC
>TRBJ2-2|once|TRBV5-1|TRBD2
CASSLRAGDTGELFF
TGCGCCAGCAGCTTGAGGGCGGGAGACACCGGGGAGCTGTTTTTT
>TRBJ2-5|-|TRBV7-3|-
CASSSTVQETQYF
TGTGCCAGCAGCTCAACAGTTCAAGAGACCCAGTACTTC
>TRBJ2-6|-|TRBV2|-
CASSRGLSGANVLTF
TGTGCCAGCAGTAGGGGCCTCTCTGGGGCCAACGTCCTGACTTTC
>TRBJ2-1|-|TRBV19|TRBD1
CASSDGQDNNNEQFF
TGTGCCAGTAGTGATGGACAGGATAACAACAATGAGCAGTTCTTC
>TRBJ1-5|-|TRBV15|TRBD1
CATSSTFPGQGNQPQHF
TGTGCCACCAGCAGCACCTTCCCGGGACAGGGAAATCAGCCCCAGCATTTT
>TRBJ1-2|-|TRBV6-5|-
CASSPGGADYGYTF
TGTGCCAGCAGCCCCGGGGGGGCGGACTATGGCTACACCTTC
>TRBJ2-1|-|TRBV13|TRBD2
CASSPREGQANEQFF
TGTGCCAGCAGCCCTAGGGAGGGGCAGGCCAATGAGCAGTTCTTC
>TRBJ2-7|-|TRBV28|-
CASNPRQRGRGGLEQYF
TGTGCCAGCAACCCTCGCCAAAGGGGACGGGGTGGATTAGAGCAGTACTTC
>TRBJ2-7|-|TRBV7-2|-
CASSLANAGKYEQYF
TGTGCCAGCAGCTTAGCGAACGCGGGAAAGTACGAGCAGTACTTC
>TRBJ2-7|-|TRBV29-1|TRBD1
CSVQNPQTGVYEQYF
TGCAGCGTACAAAACCCCCAGACAGGGGTATACGAGCAGTACTTC
>TRBJ1-5|-|TRBV27|TRBD1
CASSPWTGGQPQHF
TGTGCCAGCAGTCCCTGGACAGGGGGCCAGCCCCAGCATTTT
>TRBJ2-2|-|TRBV5-1|-
CASSLFLSAGELFF
TGCGCCAGCAGCCTTTTCCTTTCCGCGGGGGAGCTGTTTTTT
>TRBJ1-2|-|TRBV28|-
CASSRTGGYTF
TGTGCCAGCAGTCGGACGGGAGGCTACACCTTC
>TRBJ2-7|-|TRBV6-1|-
CASSEAPGAFYEQYF
TGTGCCAGCAGTGAAGCGCCAGGGGCCTTCTACGAGCAGTACTTC
>TRBJ1-2|few|TRBV5-1|TRBD1
CASSLAGQAWYGYTF
TGCGCCAGCAGCTTGGCGGGACAGGCGTGGTATGGCTACACCTTC
>TRBJ2-3|-|TRBV5-1|TRBD2
CASSSRLAGFTDTQYF
TGCGCCAGCAGCAGCCGACTAGCGGGGTTTACAGATACGCAGTATTTT
>TRBJ2-3|-|TRBV5-1|TRBD1
CASSPGTGWITQYF
TGCGCCAGCAGCCCCGGGACAGGGTGGATAACGCAGTATTTT
>TRBJ2-7|once|TRBV7-9|-
CASSLAVQGTHEQYF
TGTGCCAGCAGCTTAGCTGTACAGGGAACCCACGAGCAGTACTTC
>TRBJ1-1|-|TRBV5-4|-
CASSSPAGLGNFF
TGTGCCAGCAGTTCCCCAGCGGGGTTGGGAAATTTCTTT
>TRBJ1-4|once|TRBV19|-
CASSTGANEKLFF
TGTGCCAGTAGTACCGGGGCGAATGAAAAACTGTTTTTT
>TRBJ1-3|-|TRBV5-6|-
CASSPTRYSGNTIYF
TGTGCCAGCAGCCCGACACGATACTCTGGAAACACCATATATTTT
>TRBJ1-1|-|TRBV4-1|-
CASSQDSRVLGHNQVAFF
TGCGCCAGCAGCCAAGATTCTCGAGTTTTGGGCCACAACCAGGTCGCTTTCTTT
>TRBJ1-1|-|TRBV4-1|-
CASSQDWNRLGNTEAFF
TGCGCCAGCAGCCAAGATTGGAACAGGCTTGGGAACACTGAAGCTTTCTTT
>TRBJ2-3|-|TRBV11-3|-
CASSLDEGRWGPSTDTQYF
TGTGCCAGCAGCTTAGATGAGGGTCGTTGGGGCCCTAGCACAGATACGCAGTATTTT
>TRBJ2-7|-|TRBV19|-
CASSSDRLSSHEQYF
TGTGCCAGTAGTTCAGACAGACTCTCCTCCCACGAGCAGTACTTC
>TRBJ1-2|-|TRBV7-2|-
CASSLTGYYGYTF
TGTGCCAGCAGCTTAACAGGGTACTATGGCTACACCTTC
>TRBJ2-7|-|TRBV7-6|TRBD2
CASSPGGTSSGEQYF
TGTGCCAGCAGCCCGGGGGGGACATCCTCGGGGGAGCAGTACTTC
>TRBJ2-3|-|TRBV30|-
CAWSPGLSTDTQYF
TGTGCCTGGAGTCCAGGGTTAAGCACAGATACGCAGTATTTT
>TRBJ2-3|-|TRBV5-6|-
CASSLLGAGTDTQYF
TGTGCCAGCAGCTTACTAGGAGCTGGCACAGATACGCAGTATTTT
>TRBJ1-2|-|TRBV4-2|TRBD1
CASSQDTGGHYGYTF
TGTGCCAGCAGCCAAGATACAGGGGGTCACTATGGCTACACCTTC
>TRBJ2-2|-|TRBV10-2|TRBD1
CASSPKTGGSGTGELFF
TGCGCCAGCAGTCCGAAGACAGGGGGCTCGGGTACCGGGGAGCTGTTTTTT
>TRBJ2-7|-|TRBV7-6|-
CASSLLRQSYEQYF
TGTGCCAGCAGCTTATTGCGACAGAGTTACGAGCAGTACTTC
>TRBJ1-2|few|TRBV28|-
CASGDPNYGYTF
TGTGCCAGCGGAGACCCTAACTATGGCTACACCTTC
>TRBJ1-1|-|TRBV5-1|TRBD1
CASSLGTGRTEAFF
TGCGCCAGCAGCCTAGGGACAGGGAGAACTGAAGCTTTCTTT
>TRBJ1-3|-|TRBV5-1|-
CASSLDPGSGNTIYF
TGCGCCAGCAGCTTGGATCCAGGCTCTGGAAACACCATATATTTT
>TRBJ1-2|-|TRBV4-3|TRBD1
CASSQERQGGYGYTF
TGCGCCAGCAGCCAAGAGAGACAGGGAGGCTATGGCTACACCTTC
>TRBJ2-1|-|TRBV28|TRBD2
CASSLSAGHNEQFF
TGTGCCAGCAGTTTATCAGCGGGACACAATGAGCAGTTCTTC
>TRBJ1-5|-|TRBV2|-
CASSRQLKNQPQHF
TGTGCCAGCAGTCGTCAACTGAAAAATCAGCCCCAGCATTTT
>TRBJ1-1|-|TRBV19|-
CASSMTVVYWKAFF
TGTGCCAGTAGTATGACAGTTGTATACTGGAAGGCTTTCTTT
>TRBJ2-7|-|TRBV5-1|TRBD1
CASSKDRGPLGQYF
TGCGCCAGCAGCAAGGACAGGGGGCCCCTAGGGCAGTACTTC
>TRBJ1-3|-|TRBV11-2|-
CASSPLGQPGNTIYF
TGTGCCAGCAGCCCTCTCGGACAGCCTGGAAACACCATATATTTT
>TRBJ2-5|-|TRBV5-1|-
CASSLVPRRADSQETQYF
TGCGCCAGCAGCTTGGTCCCCAGGCGAGCGGACTCACAAGAGACCCAGTACTTC
>TRBJ2-1|-|TRBV7-3|-
CASSLNSYNEQFF
TGTGCCAGCAGCTTAAACTCGTACAATGAGCAGTTCTTC
>TRBJ1-5|once|TRBV6-5|-
CASSRGNNQPQHF
TGTGCCAGCAGTAGGGGGAACAATCAGCCCCAGCATTTT
>TRBJ2-3|-|TRBV7-6|TRBD2
CASSLVSAGGTDTQYF
TGTGCCAGCAGCTTAGTTTCAGCGGGGGGCACAGATACGCAGTATTTT
>TRBJ1-1|-|TRBV19|-
CASSLGYVEAFF
TGTGCCAGTAGTTTGGGGTACGTCGAAGCTTTCTTT
>TRBJ1-3|-|TRBV10-3|TRBD1
CAITGQGAPLGGNTIYF
TGTGCCATCACTGGACAGGGGGCGCCCCTGGGGGGAAACACCATATATTTT
>TRBJ1-2|-|TRBV7-2|-
CASSWEAGPTYGYTF
TGTGCCAGCAGCTGGGAGGCGGGGCCCACCTATGGCTACACCTTC
>TRBJ2-3|-|TRBV4-1|TRBD2
CASSQNSGLGTDTQYF
TGCGCCAGCAGCCAAAACTCCGGACTAGGCACAGATACGCAGTATTTT
>TRBJ1-1|-|TRBV7-2|-
CASSLVGHKGTEAFF
TGTGCCAGCAGCTTAGTAGGCCACAAGGGGACTGAAGCTTTCTTT
>TRBJ2-5|-|TRBV10-3|TRBD1
CAISGGETQYF
TGTGCCATCTCAGGGGGTGAGACCCAGTACTTC